Listed here are 19 T cell receptor beta chains from one sample, sequenced in a study of T-cell reconstitution after alpha-beta-depleted transplantation in children. Unique molecular identifiers were used to barcode this TCRbeta library. TCRdb recomputed calls from the PCR reads with MiXCR, one row per CDR3 protein. The sample has about 240,000 distinct CDR3 sequences, about 26% seen once. The starting material was PBMCs, obtained before TCRalphabeta/CD19-depleted stem cell transplant. These receptors all stem from a girl aged 2-10 years with Fanconi anemia, due to receive a stem cell transplant.

V and J are TRBV11-2 and TRBJ2-5, with D unclear. The V gene's germline CDR1 is SGHAT and CDR2 FQNNGV. With 1 base removed from V and 5 bases from J, the gap between germline ends came to 17 bases. The length of the CDR3 is 16 residues. The CDR3 spells CASSLVDVPEWETQYF. CDR3 in DNA: TGTGCCAGCAGCTTAGTGGACGTACCTGAGTGGGAGACCCAGTACTTC.

This clonotype came up many times. CDR3: CSAIAWGTDTQYF. The CDR3 coding sequence is TGCAGTGCTATCGCGTGGGGCACAGATACGCAGTATTTT. The rearrangement links TRBV20-1 to TRBJ2-3; D gene unclear. Germline V CDR1 and CDR2: DFQATT, SNEGSKA (reference sequence). The CDR3 covers 13 residues. Trimming cost V 4 bases and J 1 base, with 9 bases left between them.

J is TRBJ2-3 and V is TRBV4-2; 13 bases are a match to TRBD2. V shed 4 bases, J shed 5 bases, and the junction held 9 bases outside the gene matches. The CDR3 is made up of 17 amino acids. Germline V gene sequence: CDR1 LGHNA, CDR2 YNFKEQ. The CDR3 sequence is CASSRQLAGGPLDTQYF. The CDR3 nucleotides are TGTGCCAGCAGCCGACAACTAGCGGGGGGGCCTTTAGATACGCAGTATTTT.

This clonotype was recorded a few times. The CDR3 reads CASSFRTSTGELFF. DNA of the CDR3: TGTGCCAGCAGCTTTCGGACGTCGACCGGGGAGCTGTTTTTT. V gene TRBV5-5 combines with J gene TRBJ2-2, with D hard to call. V lost 2 bases to trimming and J lost 5 bases, with 10 bases between them. The germline V gene encodes CDR1 SGHKS and CDR2 YYEKEE (reference sequence). The CDR3 contains 14 residues.

This chain links TRBV29-1 with TRBJ2-3, with TRBD2 identical over 12 bases. Trimming at V came to 8 bases and at J to 6 bases, leaving 3 bases not matched to a gene. Germline CDR1 reads SQVTM; CDR2 reads ANQGSEA. This CDR3 contains 12 residues. CDR3 nucleotide sequence: TGCAGCACTAGCGGGAGGAGTGATACGCAGTATTTT. Protein sequence: CSTSGRSDTQYF.

This clonotype showed up many times. The chain carries TRBV29-1 and TRBJ2-1; D may correspond to TRBD1 or TRBD2 (5 bases each). Trimming cost V 2 bases and J 6 bases, with 8 bases left between them. Germline lookup yields CDR1 SQVTM and CDR2 ANQGSEA. This CDR3 spans 12 amino acids. The CDR3 here is CSVEIGTNEQFF. CDR3 DNA: TGCAGCGTTGAAATAGGGACCAATGAGCAGTTCTTC.

This clonotype was seen ten or more times. This chain connects TRBV7-2 to TRBJ2-1; 8 bases align to TRBD1. Unmatched junction bases numbered 7, after V lost 5 bases and J lost 7 bases. The CDR3 is 14 amino acids. The germline gives CDR1 SGHTA, CDR2 FQGNSA. This chain's CDR3 is CASSPDRGRNEQFF. CDR3 nucleotides: TGTGCCAGCAGCCCAGACAGGGGAAGGAATGAGCAGTTCTTC.

This clonotype turned up a few times. V usage is TRBV20-1 and J usage is TRBJ2-3; D is perhaps TRBD1 (6 bases). Per the germline V gene, CDR1 is DFQATT and CDR2 is SNEGSKA (reference sequence). V lost 4 bases to trimming and J lost 3 bases, with 14 bases between them. This CDR3 spans 14 amino acids. The DNA for the CDR3 is TGCAGTGCTACGCCTGCAGGGGCAACAGATACGCAGTATTTT. Translated: CSATPAGATDTQYF.

This clonotype was recorded at least ten times. This chain joins TRBV7-2 and TRBJ2-7; D perhaps matches TRBD1 (6 bases). This CDR3 spans 15 amino acids. Germline V gives CDR1 SGHTA, CDR2 FQGNSA. V was pared by 1 base and J by 3 bases, with 13 bases between. The CDR3 coding sequence is TGTGCCAGCAGCTTAGTGGGGACAACGAACTACGAGCAGTACTTC. Translation gives CASSLVGTTNYEQYF.

This clonotype was seen many times. This chain joins TRBV20-1 and TRBJ2-1; 9 bases align to TRBD2. Losses at the gene ends were 1 base for V and 3 bases for J; bases not matched to a gene: 4. This CDR3 spans 15 amino acids. The germline gives CDR1 DFQATT, CDR2 SNEGSKA (reference sequence). CDR3 protein: CSARVSAGGYNEQFF. The DNA for the CDR3 is TGCAGTGCTAGAGTATCAGCGGGAGGCTACAATGAGCAGTTCTTC.

This clonotype was detected many times. The chain is built from TRBV6-5 and TRBJ2-1; D remains unclear. This CDR3 spans 14 amino acids. V dropped 2 bases and J dropped 4 bases, with 9 bases sitting between them. The germline gives CDR1 MNHEY, CDR2 SVGAGI. The CDR3 nucleotides read TGTGCCAGCAGTTACCCCGGAAGGTACAATGAGCAGTTCTTC. This gives the protein CASSYPGRYNEQFF.

This clonotype was seen more than once but under ten times. The chain joins TRBV5-1 to TRBJ2-6; 10 bases fit TRBD2. Germline CDR1 SGHRS, CDR2 YFSETQ. V was clipped by 3 bases and J by 2 bases; unmatched bases: 5. CDR3 size: 17 residues. The CDR3 sequence: CASSWGLARAGANVLTF. The CDR3 region has the DNA TGCGCCAGCAGCTGGGGACTAGCGAGAGCTGGGGCCAACGTCCTGACTTTC.

This clonotype was counted many times. This sequence joins TRBV29-1 and TRBJ2-5; 8 bases agree with TRBD1. The V and J ends lost 6 bases and 2 bases, in that order; junction bases with no gene match: 2. CDR1 is SQVTM and CDR2 is ANQGSEA in the germline V gene. This CDR3 contains 12 residues. CDR3: CSVNRGQETQYF. The CDR3 DNA is TGCAGCGTCAACAGGGGGCAAGAGACCCAGTACTTC.

V gene TRBV6-1 combines with J gene TRBJ1-3; D perhaps matches TRBD1 (6 bases). This CDR3 region has 13 residues. Germline CDR1 reads MNHNS; CDR2 reads SASEGT. Trimming took 7 bases from V and 5 from J, leaving 12 bases between them. The DNA for the CDR3 is TGTGCCAGCACTGGACAGCGTCGAAACACCATATATTTT. It specifies CASTGQRRNTIYF.

This clonotype was seen a single time. DNA of the CDR3: TGTGCCAGCAGTTTGGTTTTCGGACAGCCCAAGACTATGAACACTGAAGCTTTCTTT. Protein: CASSLVFGQPKTMNTEAFF. The chain joins TRBV12-3 or TRBV12-4 to TRBJ1-1; D might be TRBD1 (6 bases). V lost 3 bases and J 0 bases, leaving 23 bases between the germline ends. The CDR3 totals 19 residues.

This clonotype was picked up many times. V gene TRBV20-1 combines with J gene TRBJ2-3, with 11 bases that match TRBD2. Trimming removed 5 bases from V and 6 bases from J; junction bases left unmatched: 7. The CDR3 totals 14 residues. CDR1 and CDR2 from the germline V gene are DFQATT and SNEGSKA (reference sequence). CDR3 nucleotides: TGCAGTGCTCCACTAGCGGGGGTGGGGGATACGCAGTATTTT. It translates to CSAPLAGVGDTQYF.

This clonotype occurred many times. The rearrangement uses TRBV29-1 and TRBJ2-5; 8 positions match TRBD1. Per germline, CDR1 SQVTM and CDR2 ANQGSEA. V gave up 4 bases and J gave up 3 bases; unmatched junction bases: 13. CDR3 length equals 16 residues. This CDR3 is CSVGDGTGDREETQYF. The CDR3 DNA sequence: TGCAGCGTTGGAGATGGGACAGGAGACAGGGAAGAGACCCAGTACTTC.

This clonotype was seen only a few times. J is TRBJ2-1 and V is TRBV25-1, with 14 positions matching TRBD2. V shed 4 bases and J 5 bases; nucleotides not matched to a gene: 7. This CDR3 comprises 17 residues. CDR1 is MGHDK and CDR2 is SYGVNS in the germline V gene. CDR3 loop: CASSVTGTSGGNNEQFF. In nucleotides, the CDR3 is TGTGCCAGCAGTGTCACCGGGACTAGCGGGGGAAACAATGAGCAGTTCTTC.

This clonotype occurred a few times. The gene calls are TRBV5-1 and TRBJ1-2; 9 nucleotides align to TRBD1. Germline values: CDR1 SGHRS, CDR2 YFSETQ. The CDR3 sequence is 15 residues long. The J segment lost 3 bases and the V segment lost 4 bases, leaving 7 bases of the junction unmatched. CDR3 region: CASSTPGQGHYGYTF. In DNA form, the CDR3 reads TGCGCCAGCAGCACCCCGGGACAGGGCCACTATGGCTACACCTTC.